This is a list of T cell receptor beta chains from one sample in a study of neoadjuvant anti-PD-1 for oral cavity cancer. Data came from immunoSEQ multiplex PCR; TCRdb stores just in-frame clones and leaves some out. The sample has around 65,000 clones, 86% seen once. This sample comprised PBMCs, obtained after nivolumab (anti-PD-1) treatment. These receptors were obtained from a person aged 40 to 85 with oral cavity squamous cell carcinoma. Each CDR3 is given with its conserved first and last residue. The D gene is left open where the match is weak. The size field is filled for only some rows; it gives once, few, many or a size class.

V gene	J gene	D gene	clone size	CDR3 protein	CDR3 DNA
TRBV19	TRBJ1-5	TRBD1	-	CASTRDRGNNQPQHF	TGTGCCAGTACCAGAGACAGGGGGAACAATCAGCCCCAGCATTTT
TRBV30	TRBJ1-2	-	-	CAWSGQRGYTF	TGTGCCTGGAGCGGACAGCGTGGCTACACCTTC
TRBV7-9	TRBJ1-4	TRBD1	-	CASSLFRLGQGNEKLFF	TGTGCCAGCAGCTTATTCCGGTTGGGACAGGGTAATGAAAAACTGTTTTTT
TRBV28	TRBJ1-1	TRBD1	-	CASSLTGRGDTEAFF	TGTGCCAGCAGTTTAACTGGCAGGGGGGACACTGAAGCTTTCTTT
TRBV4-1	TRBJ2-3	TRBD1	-	CASSQGRQGGRADTQYF	TGCGCCAGCAGCCAAGGTAGACAGGGGGGGAGAGCAGATACGCAGTATTTT
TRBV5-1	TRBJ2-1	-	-	CASSLALGEQFF	TGCGCCAGCAGCTTGGCGCTCGGGGAGCAGTTCTTC
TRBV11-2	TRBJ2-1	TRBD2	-	CASSLAGTSGSGNEQFF	TGTGCCAGCAGCTTAGCCGGGACTAGCGGGAGTGGGAATGAGCAGTTCTTC
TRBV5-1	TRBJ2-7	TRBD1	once	CASSAQGTYEQYF	TGCGCCAGCAGCGCACAGGGGACCTACGAGCAGTACTTC
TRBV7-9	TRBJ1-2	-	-	CASSVGWTAGYTF	TGTGCCAGCAGCGTAGGATGGACAGCCGGCTACACCTTC
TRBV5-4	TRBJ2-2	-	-	CASSLAGVLGGGELFF	TGTGCCAGCAGCTTGGCCGGGGTGCTCGGCGGCGGGGAGCTGTTTTTT
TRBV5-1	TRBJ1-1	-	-	CASSLSAGWDTEAFF	TGCGCCAGCAGCTTGTCTGCGGGCTGGGACACTGAAGCTTTCTTT
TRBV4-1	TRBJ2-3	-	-	CASSQEYTYDTQYF	TGCGCCAGCAGCCAAGAATATACGTACGATACGCAGTATTTT
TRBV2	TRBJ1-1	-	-	CASSEIEQGNTEAFF	TGTGCCAGCAGTGAAATTGAACAGGGGAACACTGAAGCTTTCTTT
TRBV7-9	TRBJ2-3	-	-	CASSRGTDTQYF	TGTGCCAGCAGCCGGGGAACCGATACGCAGTATTTT
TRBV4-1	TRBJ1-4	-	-	CASSQYREAKLFF	TGCGCCAGCAGCCAGTACAGGGAGGCAAAACTGTTTTTT
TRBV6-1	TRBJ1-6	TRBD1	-	CASSGGQGQSYNSPLHF	TGTGCCAGCAGTGGTGGACAGGGACAATCCTATAATTCACCCCTCCACTTT
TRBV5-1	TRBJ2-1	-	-	CASSLENEQFF	TGCGCCAGCAGCTTGGAAAATGAGCAGTTCTTC
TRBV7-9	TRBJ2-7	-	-	CASSLGTPGVGEQYF	TGTGCCAGCAGCCTCGGGACACCAGGGGTCGGCGAGCAGTACTTC
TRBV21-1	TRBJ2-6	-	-	CASSNLRQGAIRTSSGANVLTF	TGTGCCAGCAGCAATCTAAGGCAGGGGGCCATCCGTACCTCCTCTGGGGCCAACGTCCTGACTTTC
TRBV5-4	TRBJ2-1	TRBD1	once	CASSEGQGSYNEQFF	TGTGCCAGCAGCGAGGGACAGGGATCCTACAATGAGCAGTTCTTC
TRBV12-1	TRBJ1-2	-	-	CASSFSGYYGYTF	TGTGCCAGCAGCTTCTCAGGGTACTATGGCTACACCTTC
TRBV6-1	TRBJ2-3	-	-	CASSAPIDTQYF	TGTGCCAGCAGTGCCCCCATAGATACGCAGTATTTT
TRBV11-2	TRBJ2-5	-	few	CASSLRTAQETQYF	TGTGCCAGCAGCCTAAGGACGGCCCAAGAGACCCAGTACTTC
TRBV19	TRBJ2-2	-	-	CASSRDTRTGELFF	TGTGCCAGTAGTAGGGACACAAGGACCGGGGAGCTGTTTTTT
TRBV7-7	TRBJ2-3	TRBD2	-	CASSLGTSGGTDTQYF	TGTGCTAGCAGCTTAGGGACTAGCGGGGGCACAGATACGCAGTATTTT
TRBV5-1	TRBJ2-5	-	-	CASSPSQETQYF	TGCGCCAGCAGCCCGAGCCAAGAGACCCAGTACTTC